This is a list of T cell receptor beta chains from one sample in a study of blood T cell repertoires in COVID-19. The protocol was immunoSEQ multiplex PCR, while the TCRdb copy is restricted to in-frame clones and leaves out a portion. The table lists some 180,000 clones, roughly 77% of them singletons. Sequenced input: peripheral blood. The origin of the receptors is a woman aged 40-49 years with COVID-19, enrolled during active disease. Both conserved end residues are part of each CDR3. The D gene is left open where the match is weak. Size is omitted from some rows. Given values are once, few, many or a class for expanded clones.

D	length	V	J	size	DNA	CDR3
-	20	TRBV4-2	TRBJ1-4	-	TGTGCCAGCAGCCAAGAAATCTGGGCAATGTTGGAGGTAACTAATGAAAAACTGTTTTTT	CASSQEIWAMLEVTNEKLFF
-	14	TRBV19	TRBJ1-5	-	TGTGCCAGTAGTATAATGGGCCAGGGGCAGCCCCAGCATTTT	CASSIMGQGQPQHF
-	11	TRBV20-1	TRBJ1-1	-	TGCAGTGCTAGTGGGGACGGGGGAGCTTTCTTT	CSASGDGGAFF
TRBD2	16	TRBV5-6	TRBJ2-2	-	TGTGCCAGCACCGGACTAGCGGGATTGAACACCGGGGAGCTGTTTTTT	CASTGLAGLNTGELFF
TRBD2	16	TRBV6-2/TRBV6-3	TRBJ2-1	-	TGTGCCAGCAGTTCTGTTACTAGCGGGAGGTTAAATGAGCAGTTCTTC	CASSSVTSGRLNEQFF
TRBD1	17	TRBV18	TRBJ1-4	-	TGTGCCAGCTCACCAGGACAGGGAAAACTGATAGAAGAAAAACTGTTTTTT	CASSPGQGKLIEEKLFF
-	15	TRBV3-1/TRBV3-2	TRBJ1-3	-	TGTGCCAGCAGCCGACCCAGCGACTCTGGAAACACCATATATTTT	CASSRPSDSGNTIYF
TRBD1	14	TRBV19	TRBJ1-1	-	TGTGCCAGTACCATTCCCGACAGGGTCACTGAAGCTTTCTTT	CASTIPDRVTEAFF
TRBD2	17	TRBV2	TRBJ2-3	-	TGTGCCAGCAGTGAAGCGGGGAGGGTGCCCAGCACAGATACGCAGTATTTT	CASSEAGRVPSTDTQYF
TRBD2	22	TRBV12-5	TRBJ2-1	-	TGTGCTAGTGGTTTGGTCCCGCCTTTACTAGCGGGAGGTGGGATGCTATACAATGAGCAGTTCTTC	CASGLVPPLLAGGGMLYNEQFF
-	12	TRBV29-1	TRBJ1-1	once	TGCAGCGTGAACCGACAGAACACTGAAGCTTTCTTT	CSVNRQNTEAFF
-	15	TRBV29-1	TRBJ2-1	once	TGCAGCGCGAGCTTTCTAGCAGAGGTCCGGGTTGAGCAGTTCTTC	CSASFLAEVRVEQFF
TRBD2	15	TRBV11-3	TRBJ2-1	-	TGTGCCAGCAGCCTCACTAGCGGGAGTTTTAATGAGCAGTTCTTC	CASSLTSGSFNEQFF
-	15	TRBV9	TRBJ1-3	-	TGTGCCAGCAGCTTTTCCAGCGACTCTGGAAACACCATATATTTT	CASSFSSDSGNTIYF
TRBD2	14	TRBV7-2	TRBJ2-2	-	TGTGCCAGCAGCGAGCGGGGGGGCCCCGGGGAGCTGTTTTTT	CASSERGGPGELFF
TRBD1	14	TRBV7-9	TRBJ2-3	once	TGTGCCAGCAGTTCCGGGACAGCTTCAGATACGCAGTATTTT	CASSSGTASDTQYF
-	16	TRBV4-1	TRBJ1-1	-	TGCGCCAGCAGCCAAGATAAGGTTTCGGGGAGAACTGAAGCTTTCTTT	CASSQDKVSGRTEAFF
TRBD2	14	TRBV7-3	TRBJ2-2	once	TGTGCCAGCAGCCCCGGGACTAGCCCCGGGGAGCTGTTTTTT	CASSPGTSPGELFF
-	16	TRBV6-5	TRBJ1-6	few	TGTGCCAGCAGTTTTGCGTACTCACTCAATAATTCACCCCTCCACTTT	CASSFAYSLNNSPLHF
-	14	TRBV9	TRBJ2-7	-	TGTGCCAGCAGCGTAGTGGGGGGCTCCTACGAGCAGTACTTC	CASSVVGGSYEQYF
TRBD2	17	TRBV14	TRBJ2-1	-	TGTGCCAGCAGCCAATACAGCGGGAGGGCCGTCTGGAATGAGCAGTTCTTC	CASSQYSGRAVWNEQFF
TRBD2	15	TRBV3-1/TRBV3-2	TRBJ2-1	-	TGTGCCAGCAGTGACCTAGCGGGAGCCTACAATGAGCAGTTCTTC	CASSDLAGAYNEQFF
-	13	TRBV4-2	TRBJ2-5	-	TGTGCCAGCAGCGACATAAATCAAGAGACCCAGTACTTC	CASSDINQETQYF
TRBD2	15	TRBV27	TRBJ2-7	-	TGTGCCAGCAACTGGGCGGGGGGTACCGCGTACGAGCAGTACTTC	CASNWAGGTAYEQYF
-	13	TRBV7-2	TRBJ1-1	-	TGTGCCAGCAGCTCATATCAGGGCACTGAAGCTTTCTTT	CASSSYQGTEAFF
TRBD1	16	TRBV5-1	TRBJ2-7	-	TGCGCCAGCAGCCCTACAATGACAGGGGGCAGGTACGAGCAGTACTTC	CASSPTMTGGRYEQYF
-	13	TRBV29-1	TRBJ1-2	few	TGCAGCGTTGAAGATCTAGGGGTGGGAGGCTACACCTTC	CSVEDLGVGGYTF
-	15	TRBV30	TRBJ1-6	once	TGTGCCTGGAGTGATCTCAGGGGTGGGAATTCACCCCTCCACTTT	CAWSDLRGGNSPLHF
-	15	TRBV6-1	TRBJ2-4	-	TGTGCCAGCAGTGACGGCAGGCAGGGGCGGGACATTCAGTACTTC	CASSDGRQGRDIQYF
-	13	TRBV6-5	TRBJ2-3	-	TGTGCCACCGCCCTAACGGGGGCAGATACGCAGTATTTT	CATALTGADTQYF
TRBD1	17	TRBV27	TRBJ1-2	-	TGTGCCAGCAGTGAGACAGGGTTGGGGCGAAGCCTTTTTGGCTACACCTTC	CASSETGLGRSLFGYTF
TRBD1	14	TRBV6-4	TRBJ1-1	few	TGTGCCAGCAGTGACTCGACAGGGAGGACTGAAGCTTTCTTT	CASSDSTGRTEAFF
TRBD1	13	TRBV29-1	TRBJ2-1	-	TGCAGCGTTGAAGACGGGACAGGGTACGAGCAGTTCTTC	CSVEDGTGYEQFF
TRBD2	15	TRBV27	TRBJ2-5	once	TGTGCCAGCAGCTTAGTCGGGGGAGGGCGGGAGACCCAGTACTTC	CASSLVGGGRETQYF
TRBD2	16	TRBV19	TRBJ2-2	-	TGTGCCAGTAGTCCCTCAGGGAGGGGTTCGGACGGGGAGCTGTTTTTT	CASSPSGRGSDGELFF
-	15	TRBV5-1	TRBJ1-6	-	TGCGCCAGCAGCTTGGATCTAGGATATAATTCACCCCTCCACTTT	CASSLDLGYNSPLHF
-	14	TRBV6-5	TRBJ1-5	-	TGTGCCACCCGGTGGGGGGGTGGCAATCAGCCCCAGCATTTT	CATRWGGGNQPQHF
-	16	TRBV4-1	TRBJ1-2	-	TGCGCCAGCAGCCAAGATGCCCTAGGGGGTAGCTATGGCTACACCTTC	CASSQDALGGSYGYTF
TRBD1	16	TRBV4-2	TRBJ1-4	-	TGTGCCAGCAGCCTCGGGACGAGGGACAGGGGAGAAAAACTGTTTTTT	CASSLGTRDRGEKLFF
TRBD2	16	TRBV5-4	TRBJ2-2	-	TGTGCCAGCAGCACTAGCGGGAGAACGAACACCGGGGAGCTGCTTTTT	CASSTSGRTNTGELLF
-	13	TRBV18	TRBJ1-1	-	TGTGCCAGCTCACCTCTAGTCGACACTGAAGCTTTCTTT	CASSPLVDTEAFF
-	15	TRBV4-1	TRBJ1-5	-	TGCGCCAGCAGCCAAGGGCGGACAAGCAATCAGCCCCAGCATTTT	CASSQGRTSNQPQHF
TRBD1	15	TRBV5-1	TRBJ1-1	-	TGCGCCAGCAGCAGAGGACAGGGAGAGAACACTGAAGCTTTCTTT	CASSRGQGENTEAFF
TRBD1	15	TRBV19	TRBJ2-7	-	TGTGCCAGTAGCAAGGGGGAAACAGGGGTCTACGAGCAGTACTTC	CASSKGETGVYEQYF
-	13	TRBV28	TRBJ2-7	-	TGTGCCAGCAGTCCTGGACAGACCTACGAGCAGTACTTC	CASSPGQTYEQYF
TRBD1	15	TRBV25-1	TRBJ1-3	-	TGTGCCAGCACCCTCTCCCAGGGGGGAGGAAACACCATATATTTT	CASTLSQGGGNTIYF
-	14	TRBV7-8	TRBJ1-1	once	TGTGCCAGCAGCCCAGGGATATTGAACACTGAAGCTTTCTTT	CASSPGILNTEAFF
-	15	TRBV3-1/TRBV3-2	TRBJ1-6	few	TGTGCCAGCAGCCAAAGCGGACAGTCTAATTCACCCCTCCACTTT	CASSQSGQSNSPLHF
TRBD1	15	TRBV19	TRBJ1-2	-	TGTGCCAGTAGTGCCCGGGACAGGGGAAACTATGGCTACACCTTC	CASSARDRGNYGYTF
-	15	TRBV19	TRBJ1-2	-	TGTGCCAGTAGTATTTCAAGGACAGCAAACTATGGCTACACCTTC	CASSISRTANYGYTF
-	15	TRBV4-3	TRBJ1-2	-	TGCGCCAGCAGCCAAGAATACGGACAGCCCTATGGCTACACCTTC	CASSQEYGQPYGYTF
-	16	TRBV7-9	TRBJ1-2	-	TGTGCCAGCAGCTTGGAATCCCCAACTCGACGGGGTGGCTACACCTTC	CASSLESPTRRGGYTF
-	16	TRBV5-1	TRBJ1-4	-	TGCGCCAGCAGCTTAACAGGCCCACCCACTAATGAAAAACTGTTTTTT	CASSLTGPPTNEKLFF
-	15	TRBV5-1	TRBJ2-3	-	TGCGCCAGCAGCTTGGTGGGGGGACGCACAGATACGCAGTATTTT	CASSLVGGRTDTQYF
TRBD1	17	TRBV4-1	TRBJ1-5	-	TGCGCCAGCAGCCAAGGGGCTGGACAGGGGATCAGTCAGCCCCAGCATTTT	CASSQGAGQGISQPQHF
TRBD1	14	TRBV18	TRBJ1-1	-	TGTGCCAGCTCACCTGGACAGGGGAATACTGAAGCTTTCTTT	CASSPGQGNTEAFF
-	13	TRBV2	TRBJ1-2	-	TGTGCCAGCACGAGGTCCGAAGACTATGGCTACACCTTC	CASTRSEDYGYTF
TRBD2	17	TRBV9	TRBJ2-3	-	TGTGCCAGCAGCGTAGCTACGGGGGGAGGGTTCACAGATACGCAGTATTTT	CASSVATGGGFTDTQYF
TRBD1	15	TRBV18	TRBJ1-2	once	TGTGCCAGCTCACCCCCCGGGACAGGCCCCAATGGCTACACCTTC	CASSPPGTGPNGYTF